This T cell receptor beta chain stems from a study of shared clonotypes between healthy human individuals (dated by TCRdb to about 2020). Study-wide context: Three men and two women, aged 18 to 49 years, made up the cohort. For each donor, CD4 naive and CD4 memory were each run on three plates, CD8 naive on two plates, and CD8 memory on one plate. To estimate repertoire size and how much clonotype sharing occurs between individuals, the study deeply sequenced the blood TCR repertoires of five healthy adults. Different laboratories and diverse techniques were used to prepare libraries and sequence TCR repertoires, to increase sequencing depth and limit assay-specific biases. Between about 0.9 and 8.9 billion PBMCs per donor were obtained by leukapheresis. Results the study describes overall, beyond this receptor: About 5% of naive CD4, 3.5% of naive CD8, about 2.5% of memory CD4, and approximately 0.4% of memory CD8 clonotypes were shared across a few donors. Incomplete sequencing was indicated by rarefaction of sorted-subset datasets, despite the large sequencing depth. The small number of donors limited the genetic and exposure-history diversity represented. Compared with non-shared clonotypes, the clonotypes found in all four sorted-subset donors had higher generation probabilities. Estimated clonotype richness was generally larger for naive than for memory subsets. Only blood was sampled, and tissue TCR repertoires likely differ from those in blood. Pairwise subsampling led to the expectation that sequencing depth would affect the degree of clonotype sharing among donors.

The donors were healthy, HIV-negative adults with no recently reported acute infections or vaccinations. Every donor was a Caucasian adult living in Nashville, Tennessee, USA. Magnetic negative selection was used to enrich CD4+ T cells, after which naive cells were positively selected on CD45RA and the negative fraction became the memory subset. Blood was collected by leukapheresis, and PBMCs were isolated by Ficoll-Histopaque density gradient centrifugation and then cryopreserved in liquid nitrogen vapor phase. Analytical flow cytometry was used to check the purity and quantity of each magnetically sorted T cell population. From each sorted fraction, genomic DNA was isolated and quantified by UV absorbance on a Nanodrop 2000c. Using the deep immunoSEQ assay, multiplex PCR amplified TCR CDR3 regions from genomic DNA. For each cell subset, the extracted genomic DNA was distributed evenly across all wells of several immunoSEQ 96-well plates, and each plate served as one replicate. Each replicate PCR for sorted subsets received around 200 ng genomic DNA, equal to tens of thousands of T cell genomes. The purified libraries were quantified using a Qubit 3.0 fluorometer, sized with a Bioanalyzer 2100, and then quantified again using the KAPA Library Quantification kit. Every immunoSEQ 96-well plate was sequenced on a separate single-read 150-cycle Illumina NextSeq 550 flow cell. The authors processed their data as follows. Because the immunoSEQ output held only junctional sequences and lacked quality scores, the filtering could not match the filtering applied to full-length reads. To assign V/J genes and CDR3, sequences were annotated against IMGT germline references using PyIR, a Python wrapper for IgBLAST v1.9. Reads were removed for weak V/J assignments (E-value above 1e-6), missing CDR3, stop codons, out-of-frame junctions, or ambiguous translated residues. V3J clonotypes were defined as sequences sharing the same inferred V gene, J gene, and CDR3 amino acid sequence. Percentage overlap between repertoires was computed as shared unique clonotypes divided by the size of the smaller repertoire. Repertoire richness was assessed with RTK rarefaction, the Chao1 estimator, and Recon v2.1 estimates of unobserved clonotypes. Generation probabilities were computed with OLGA for all TCRbeta clonotypes obtained by the gDNA method from a few donors. TCRdb stores this immuneACCESS table with in-frame sequences only. Part of the clones is absent; in the studies checked, under half of the shortfall reflects unresolved V genes, and no reason is known for the rest. V, J and clone size were drawn from that table, and D and trimming were deduced from the DNA. This sample gives under 1,100,000 clones in total; around 76% of them show up just once. Clones ranked in the top ten supply approximately 1.5% of the sample.

CDR1 and CDR2 are drawn from the germline V gene: MGHRA, YSYEKL. The CDR3 has 15 amino acids, counting the end cysteine and phenylalanine. This entry keeps only the CDR3 DNA: 45 bases, framed from base 1. V is shortened by 1 base, J by 0 bases, and the region joining them spans 8 bases. Worth noting for this clone: The clone's antigen remains unknown. There are no base qualities to consult, and no much larger clone falls within one base.

Recombination linked TRBV4-1 to TRBJ2-3; the D gene assignment is perhaps TRBD1 or TRBD2, with each matching 5 bases. Sample: memory CD4+ T cells sorted from blood. Per the publication, the cell subset or site label means: CD45RA-negative fraction. This receptor was obtained from a man between 18 and 35 years old in good health. The sequence in DNA is TGCGCCAGCAGCCAAGGAGGGGTAAGCACAGATACGCAGTATTTT. It translates as CASSQGGVSTDTQYF.